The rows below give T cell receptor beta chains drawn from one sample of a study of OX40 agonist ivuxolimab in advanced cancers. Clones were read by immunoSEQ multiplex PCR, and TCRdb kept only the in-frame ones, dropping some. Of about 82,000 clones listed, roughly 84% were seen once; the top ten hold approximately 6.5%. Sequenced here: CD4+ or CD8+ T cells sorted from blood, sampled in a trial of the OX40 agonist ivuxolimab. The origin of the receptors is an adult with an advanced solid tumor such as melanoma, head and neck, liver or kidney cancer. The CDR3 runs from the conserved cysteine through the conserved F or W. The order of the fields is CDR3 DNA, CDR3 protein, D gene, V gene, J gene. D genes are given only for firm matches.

cdr3_nt: TGTGCCACCGACGTTAAGCAGGGGAATCAGCCCCAGCATTTT; cdr3_aa: CATDVKQGNQPQHF; d_call: -; v_call: TRBV6-6; j_call: TRBJ1-5
cdr3_nt: TGTGCCATCAGTGATATCGAGAATCAGCCCCAGCATTTT; cdr3_aa: CAISDIENQPQHF; d_call: -; v_call: TRBV10-3; j_call: TRBJ1-5
cdr3_nt: TGTGCCAGCAGTTATGCCCCAGACAGATCCTATGGCTACACCTTC; cdr3_aa: CASSYAPDRSYGYTF; d_call: -; v_call: TRBV6-6; j_call: TRBJ1-2
cdr3_nt: TGTGCCAGCAGATCCGCAGGGACCGGTAATTCACCCCTCCACTTT; cdr3_aa: CASRSAGTGNSPLHF; d_call: -; v_call: TRBV6-5; j_call: TRBJ1-6
cdr3_nt: TGTGCCAGCAGCTTAAGGGCTGAAGCTTTCTTT; cdr3_aa: CASSLRAEAFF; d_call: -; v_call: TRBV11-3; j_call: TRBJ1-1
cdr3_nt: TGTGCCTGGAGGTTAGGAAATCAAGAGACCCAGTACTTC; cdr3_aa: CAWRLGNQETQYF; d_call: -; v_call: TRBV30; j_call: TRBJ2-5
cdr3_nt: TGTGCCAGCAGTTACACGGCCGGGTTCTATGGCTACACCTTC; cdr3_aa: CASSYTAGFYGYTF; d_call: -; v_call: TRBV6-5; j_call: TRBJ1-2
cdr3_nt: TGTGCCAGCAGTACAGGGGCGGGGAACACTGAAGCTTTCTTT; cdr3_aa: CASSTGAGNTEAFF; d_call: TRBD1; v_call: TRBV6-6; j_call: TRBJ1-1
cdr3_nt: TGTGCCAGCAGCGTACAGGGATCTCCAGAGACCCAGTACTTC; cdr3_aa: CASSVQGSPETQYF; d_call: -; v_call: TRBV9; j_call: TRBJ2-5
cdr3_nt: TGCGCCAGCAGCCCTACCGGGAGGGCCGGATCGGTGGATACGCAGTATTTT; cdr3_aa: CASSPTGRAGSVDTQYF; d_call: TRBD2; v_call: TRBV4-3; j_call: TRBJ2-3
cdr3_nt: TGTGCCTGGAGTGTAAGCCCGAACACTGAAGCTTTCTTT; cdr3_aa: CAWSVSPNTEAFF; d_call: -; v_call: TRBV30; j_call: TRBJ1-1
cdr3_nt: TGTGCCAGTAGTCCCCCCGGCAGGGGTCCCCTTACCTACAATGAGCAGTTCTTC; cdr3_aa: CASSPPGRGPLTYNEQFF; d_call: -; v_call: TRBV19; j_call: TRBJ2-1
cdr3_nt: TGTGCCAGCAGCTCTGGACTGGGTAGCACAGATACGCAGTATTTT; cdr3_aa: CASSSGLGSTDTQYF; d_call: -; v_call: TRBV7-9; j_call: TRBJ2-3